The 27 T cell receptor beta chains in this list originate from one sample, sequenced in a study of blood T cell repertoires in COVID-19. The protocol was immunoSEQ multiplex PCR, while the TCRdb copy is restricted to in-frame clones and leaves out a portion. The sample yields about 260,000 clones, approximately 87% seen once. The specimen sequenced was peripheral blood. These receptor sequences come from a woman aged 45-65 years with acute or convalescent COVID-19.

This chain uses TRBV29-1 with TRBJ2-7; the D gene is possibly TRBD1 (5 bases). With 6 bases removed from V and 0 bases from J, the gap between germline ends came to 12 bases. The CDR3 length is 13 residues. Germline V gene sequence: CDR1 SQVTM, CDR2 ANQGSEA. Written as DNA, the CDR3 is TGCAGCGTCCGACAGCCTCCCTCCTACGAGCAGTACTTC. Translated: CSVRQPPSYEQYF.

J is TRBJ2-1 and V is TRBV19; weak D call: TRBD2 (5 bases). V lost 10 bases to trimming and J lost 0 bases, with 10 bases between them. The CDR3 has 13 residues. Germline CDR1 LNHDA, CDR2 SQIVND (reference sequence). CDR3 nucleotides: TGTGCCACCCGGACTGTCTCCTACAATGAGCAGTTCTTC. Translated, it gives CATRTVSYNEQFF.

Of note for this clone: The CDR3 does not close with the conserved phenylalanine or tryptophan, likely indicating a read error. It is unclear where the CDR3 begins or ends on the DNA, so no DNA is shown, and the CDR3 is as TCRdb lists it. The gene calls are TRBV9 and TRBJ1-3; TRBD1 reflects the table's D call only, with no check against the DNA. Termini included, the CDR3 measures 11 amino acids. CDR1 is SGDLS, CDR2 YYNGEE, per germline. The CDR3 spells CASSDHTWFRV.

The rearrangement links TRBV28 to TRBJ2-2; 11 bases line up with TRBD2. The CDR3 has 16 residues. Trimming cost V 8 bases and J 5 bases; bases outside gene matches: 10. The germline CDR1 and CDR2 sequences are MDHEN and SYDVKM. Here the CDR3 reads CASSYGASGRTGELFF. The DNA for the CDR3 is TGTGCCAGCTCCTACGGGGCTAGCGGGAGGACCGGGGAGCTGTTTTTT. The full variable domain, its missing parts supplied by reference TRBV28 and TRBJ2-2, is DVKVTQSSRYLVKRTGEKVFLECVQDMDHENMFWYRQDPGLGLRLIYFSYDVKMKEKGDIPEGYSVSREKKERFSLILESASTNQTSMYLCASSYGASGRTGELFFGEGSRLTVL.

The chain combines TRBV29-1 with TRBJ2-3; TRBD2 aligns across 8 bases. The V and J ends lost 5 bases and 3 bases, in that order; junction bases with no gene match: 13. In germline, CDR1 is SQVTM, CDR2 ANQGSEA. The CDR3 loop spans 16 amino acids. CDR3: CSVSRSREESTDTQYF. DNA for the CDR3: TGCAGCGTTAGTAGGTCGCGGGAGGAGTCGACAGATACGCAGTATTTT.

The V call is TRBV20-1, the J call TRBJ2-5; possible D gene TRBD2, 6 bases. The germline CDR1 and CDR2 sequences are DFQATT and SNEGSKA (reference sequence). This CDR3 is built from 11 residues. CDR3: CGTRRDDRLYF. The DNA for the CDR3 is TGCGGAACGCGGAGGGACGATCGACTGTACTTC.

The genes are TRBV6-1 and TRBJ2-3; 12 bases align to TRBD2. Germline CDR1 reads MNHNS; CDR2 reads SASEGT. Trimming removed 3 bases from V and 5 bases from J; junction bases left unmatched: 6. This CDR3 spans 16 amino acids. The CDR3 DNA follows: TGTGCCAGCAGTGAGACTAGCGGGAGCTTAAGAGATACGCAGTATTTT. Its protein is CASSETSGSLRDTQYF.

The chain employs TRBV7-2 and TRBJ1-2; 8 bases fit TRBD1. CDR1 and CDR2 (germline): SGHTA, FQGNSA. Trimming removed 2 bases from V and 5 bases from J; junction bases left unmatched: 7. The CDR3 spans 15 residues. CDR3 in DNA: TGTGCCAGCAGCTTACCTACAGGGGGAGGATATGGCTACACCTTC. This codes for CASSLPTGGGYGYTF.

The chain carries TRBV28 and TRBJ2-1; D is ambiguous. V lost 3 bases and J lost 3, with 9 bases in between. This CDR3 region has 14 residues. Germline lookup yields CDR1 MDHEN and CDR2 SYDVKM. This CDR3 is CASSLRALYNEQFF. In DNA form, the CDR3 reads TGTGCCAGCAGTTTGCGAGCGCTCTACAATGAGCAGTTCTTC.

The chain links TRBV11-3 to TRBJ2-1, with 12 positions matching TRBD2. Germline V gene data show CDR1 as SGHNT and CDR2 as YENEEA. J lost 7 bases, V lost 5 bases, and 3 bases had no gene match. The CDR3 covers 14 residues. This chain's CDR3 is CASSLGLAGNEQFF. The DNA of the CDR3 is TGTGCCAGCAGCCTTGGACTAGCGGGAAATGAGCAGTTCTTC.

The rearrangement joins TRBV10-3 to TRBJ2-1; D is uncertain. Looked up from germline, CDR1 is ENHRY and CDR2 is SYGVKD. V shed 10 bases and J shed 6 bases, with 19 bases lying between them. This CDR3 has 14 residues. CDR3 sequence (DNA): TGTGCCAGCAAGAGAGAGACCACTATCAATGAGCAGTTCTTC. Its protein is CASKRETTINEQFF.

The chain recombines TRBV5-1 with TRBJ2-1; D is possibly TRBD2 (5 bases). Germline V gene sequence: CDR1 SGHRS, CDR2 YFSETQ. The V end was cut by 0 bases, the J end by 0 bases, with 7 bases between. This CDR3 comprises 15 residues. Here the CDR3 DNA reads TGCGCCAGCAGCTTGGACGACTACTCCTACAATGAGCAGTTCTTC. It yields the protein CASSLDDYSYNEQFF.

The chain carries TRBV9 and TRBJ1-5; D perhaps matches TRBD1 (5 bases). CDR3 length: 14 residues. Germline CDR1 reads SGDLS; CDR2 reads YYNGEE. Trimming took 4 bases from V and 0 from J, leaving 8 bases between them. The chain's CDR3 is CASSLQGSNQPQHF. In DNA form, the CDR3 reads TGTGCCAGCAGCCTTCAGGGTAGCAATCAGCCCCAGCATTTT.

The chain combines TRBV11-2 with TRBJ1-3; D is unclear. The V and J ends lost 2 bases and 0 bases respectively, with 11 bases between them. CDR3 length: 16 residues. Germline V gives CDR1 SGHAT, CDR2 FQNNGV. DNA for the CDR3: TGTGCCAGCAGCTTAAACTTACAGAGCTCTGGAAACACCATATATTTT. Amino acid sequence: CASSLNLQSSGNTIYF. Based on the CDR3 plus reference TRBV11-2 and TRBJ1-3, the full variable domain is EAGVAQSPRYKIIEKRQSVAFWCNPISGHATLYWYQQILGQGPKLLIQFQNNGVVDDSQLPKDRFSAERLKGVDSTLKIQPAKLEDSAVYLCASSLNLQSSGNTIYFGEGSWLTVV.

The genes are TRBV28 and TRBJ1-5, with TRBD1 as a possible D gene (6 bases). The CDR3 spans 18 residues. The germline V gene encodes CDR1 MDHEN and CDR2 SYDVKM. V was shortened by 8 bases and J by 6 bases, with 29 bases between the two germline ends. CDR3 nucleotides: TGTGCCAGCTTTAATGGGGCGGCGTTGGCAGGGGATAGTCAGCCCCAGCATTTT. It translates to CASFNGAALAGDSQPQHF. Looking up the rest from reference TRBV28 and TRBJ1-5 gives the full variable domain: DVKVTQSSRYLVKRTGEKVFLECVQDMDHENMFWYRQDPGLGLRLIYFSYDVKMKEKGDIPEGYSVSREKKERFSLILESASTNQTSMYLCASFNGAALAGDSQPQHFGDGTRLSIL.

The V and J genes are TRBV7-2 and TRBJ2-2; no clear D. Between the trimmed V and J ends, which lost 3 bases and 1 base, there was a span of 6 bases. The germline V gene has CDR1 SGHTA and CDR2 FQGNSA. The CDR3 is 14 amino acids. The CDR3 coding sequence is TGTGCCAGCAGCTTTACAAGGAACACCGGGGAGCTGTTTTTT. This gives the protein CASSFTRNTGELFF.

The rearrangement uses TRBV28 and TRBJ1-1; D may be TRBD1 (6 bases). Germline CDR1 MDHEN, CDR2 SYDVKM. This CDR3 spans 12 amino acids. V lost 2 bases and J 11 bases, leaving 12 bases between the germline ends. The chain's CDR3 is CASSLQGLGAFF. The CDR3 nucleotides read TGTGCCAGCAGTTTACAGGGGTTAGGTGCTTTCTTT.

The chain has TRBV7-8 and TRBJ1-4; D gene ambiguous. CDR3 length: 13 residues. V lost 3 bases and J lost 10, with 12 bases in between. Germline CDR1 and CDR2: SGHVS and FQNEAQ. Written as DNA, the CDR3 is TGTGCCAGCAGCTTGATAACTGGTGGAAAACTGTTTTTT. It yields the protein CASSLITGGKLFF.

This sequence joins TRBV5-1 and TRBJ2-5, with a weak D call TRBD1 (5 bases). In germline, CDR1 is SGHRS, CDR2 YFSETQ. This CDR3 comprises 14 residues. V was shortened by 5 bases and J by 2 bases, with 13 bases between the two germline ends. The CDR3 sequence is CASSSGHTQETQYF. In DNA form, the CDR3 reads TGCGCCAGCAGTTCAGGACACACACAAGAGACCCAGTACTTC.

The V gene is TRBV5-1, the J gene TRBJ2-1, with 11 nucleotides matching TRBD2. Germline CDR1 reads SGHRS; CDR2 reads YFSETQ. The CDR3 runs 17 residues. The junction had 15 bases not matched to a gene; V was cut back by 7 bases and J by 6 bases. The CDR3 region has the DNA TGCGCCAGCGGCCACTATTATAGCGGGAGGGCCTCCAATGAGCAGTTCTTC. Translation: CASGHYYSGRASNEQFF.

This clone was counted only a few times. The chain combines TRBV28 with TRBJ1-3; 8 nucleotides match TRBD1. V shed 10 bases and J 8 bases; nucleotides not matched to a gene: 10. Germline CDR1 is MDHEN and CDR2 is SYDVKM. The CDR3 has 13 residues. CDR3 bases: TGTGCCACCTGCGGACAGGGCGATTACACCATATATTTT. Translation: CATCGQGDYTIYF. Full variable domain (remainder filled in from reference TRBV28 and TRBJ1-3): DVKVTQSSRYLVKRTGEKVFLECVQDMDHENMFWYRQDPGLGLRLIYFSYDVKMKEKGDIPEGYSVSREKKERFSLILESASTNQTSMYLCATCGQGDYTIYFGEGSWLTVV.

The chain carries TRBV19 and TRBJ1-2; 7 bases match TRBD1. Germline CDR1 reads LNHDA; CDR2 reads SQIVND (reference sequence). The ends lost 7 bases at V and 10 bases at J; junction bases unmatched: 9. This CDR3 comprises 12 residues. The CDR3, as DNA: TGTGCCAGTACTAAGACAGGGCTTGACTACACCTTC. Translated, it gives CASTKTGLDYTF. The whole variable domain, filled in from reference TRBV19 and TRBJ1-2, reads DGGITQSPKYLFRKEGQNVTLSCEQNLNHDAMYWYRQDPGQGLRLIYYSQIVNDFQKGDIAEGYSVSREKKESFPLTVTSAQKNPTAFYLCASTKTGLDYTFGSGTRLTVV.

The V and J genes are TRBV6-5 and TRBJ2-5; 8 bases align to TRBD2. The CDR3 spans 14 residues. Germline trimming cut 6 bases from V and 4 bases from J; bases unmatched to any gene: 7. The germline gives CDR1 MNHEY, CDR2 SVGAGI. CDR3 region: CASRRSLAGETQYF. The CDR3 coding sequence is TGTGCCAGCAGACGTTCTCTAGCGGGAGAGACCCAGTACTTC.

V is TRBV29-1 and J is TRBJ1-1; unclear D gene. CDR1 is SQVTM and CDR2 is ANQGSEA in the germline V gene. CDR3 length: 10 amino acids. V shed 5 bases and J shed 8 bases, with 9 bases lying between them. This CDR3 reads CSVKDSEAFF. The CDR3 region has the DNA TGCAGCGTTAAGGACTCCGAAGCTTTCTTT.

The rearrangement uses TRBV15 and TRBJ1-1, with TRBD1 identical over 9 bases. This CDR3 is built from 16 residues. After removal of 6 bases from V and 0 bases from J, the junction contained 8 bases not matched to a gene. Per the germline V gene, CDR1 is LNHNV and CDR2 is YYDKDF (reference sequence). The CDR3 loop is CATRPGTGNLNTEAFF. The DNA for the CDR3 is TGTGCCACCAGACCCGGGACAGGGAACTTGAACACTGAAGCTTTCTTT.

This CDR3 reads CASSHSTLAGGETQYF. Written as DNA, the CDR3 is TGTGCCAGCAGCCATTCCACTCTGGCGGGGGGTGAGACCCAGTACTTC. This sequence joins TRBV3-1 (or the pseudogene TRBV3-2) and TRBJ2-5, with 8 bases lining up with TRBD2. The V gene end was trimmed by 3 bases and the J gene end by 5 bases; junction bases not matched to a gene: 11. Germline V CDR1 and CDR2: LGHDT, YNNKEL (reference sequence). CDR3 length: 16 amino acids.

This rearrangement joins TRBV6-2 or TRBV6-3 to TRBJ2-1; 11 positions agree with TRBD2. Germline assignment: CDR1 MNHEY and CDR2 SVGEGT. The V and J ends lost 0 bases and 5 bases, in that order; junction bases with no gene match: 18. This CDR3 has 21 residues. Here the CDR3 reads CASSYSMIPTSGSFIHNEQFF. Here the CDR3 DNA reads TGTGCCAGCAGTTACTCGATGATTCCCACTAGCGGGAGTTTTATCCACAATGAGCAGTTCTTC.